This passage covers 14 T cell receptor beta chains from one sample sequenced in a study of cytomegalovirus exposure and HLA in healthy donors. Vbeta (60) and Jbeta (13) primers were used in the PCR. The repertoire was sequenced with immunoSEQ multiplex PCR; TCRdb's copy has only in-frame clones and lacks some. The data contain 170,000 or so clones, roughly 80% of them seen just once; the ten biggest clones take up 13%. Sample: PBMCs. The receptors derive from a woman aged 50 to 65 in good health and CMV-seropositive.

V and J are TRBV15 and TRBJ2-1; D unclear. Germline CDR1 reads LNHNV; CDR2 reads YYDKDF (reference sequence). The CDR3 loop spans 14 amino acids. V was shortened by 0 bases and J by 10 bases, with 13 bases between the two germline ends. The CDR3 coding sequence is TGTGCCACCAGCAGAGATCTACCCGCCCGGGAGCAGTTCTTC. This sequence encodes CATSRDLPAREQFF.

The chain carries TRBV6-1 and TRBJ1-3; possibly TRBD1 for D (5 bases). V lost 2 bases and J lost 2, with 10 bases in between. This CDR3 has 15 amino acids. Germline-derived CDR1 and CDR2 are MNHNS and SASEGT. CDR3 protein: CASSESPGTGNTIYF. The DNA of the CDR3 is TGTGCCAGCAGTGAATCCCCAGGGACTGGAAACACCATATATTTT.

The chain has TRBV5-1 and TRBJ2-3; 7 bases align to TRBD1. The length of the CDR3 is 18 residues. Germline trimming cut 1 base from V and 0 bases from J; bases unmatched to any gene: 11. CDR1 SGHRS and CDR2 YFSETQ come from the germline V gene. CDR3 in DNA: TGCGCCAGCAGCTTGCCTGTGACAGGGAGTGCTAGCACAGATACGCAGTATTTT. It translates to CASSLPVTGSASTDTQYF.

This chain connects TRBV28 to TRBJ2-7; no reliable D call. There are 13 residues in the CDR3. Germline loops: CDR1 MDHEN, CDR2 SYDVKM. V was pared by 6 bases and J by 3 bases, with 12 bases between. The chain's CDR3 is CASRLTAFYEQYF. The CDR3 DNA follows: TGTGCCAGCAGACTTACAGCATTCTACGAGCAGTACTTC.

This rearrangement joins TRBV4-2 to TRBJ2-3, with D perhaps matching TRBD1 (7 bases). Trimming took 6 bases from V and 8 from J, leaving 15 bases between them. In germline, CDR1 is LGHNA, CDR2 YNFKEQ. This CDR3 region has 13 residues. Written as DNA, the CDR3 is TGTGCCAGCAGGCCCCAGGGGGGAGGTACGCAGTATTTT. Protein sequence: CASRPQGGGTQYF.

The rearrangement uses TRBV5-6 and TRBJ1-5; D is undetermined. Trimming took 4 bases from V and 0 from J, leaving 14 bases between them. From germline, CDR1 is SGHDT and CDR2 YYEEEE. CDR3 size: 16 residues. CDR3 sequence (DNA): TGTGCCAGCAGCGCTGGAGGGCGGGGTAGCAATCAGCCCCAGCATTTT. Residues: CASSAGGRGSNQPQHF.

This chain connects TRBV9 to TRBJ1-5; a weak D match, TRBD1 (5 bases). The V gene lost 0 bases and the J gene lost 2 bases, with 9 bases spanning the gap. This CDR3 has 15 amino acids. From germline, CDR1 is SGDLS and CDR2 YYNGEE. CDR3 nucleotide sequence: TGTGCCAGCAGCGTAGGCGGGGGTGGCAATCAGCCCCAGCATTTT. It encodes CASSVGGGGNQPQHF.

The CDR3 sequence is CASSQGGKGEAFF. CDR3 DNA: TGTGCCAGCTCACAAGGAGGGAAAGGGGAAGCTTTCTTT. V usage is TRBV18 and J usage is TRBJ1-1; D gene unclear. The CDR3 covers 13 residues. Trimming cost V 4 bases and J 8 bases, with 14 bases left between them. Germline V gene lookup returns CDR1 KGHSH and CDR2 LQKENI.

The rearrangement uses TRBV6-6 and TRBJ1-6; tentatively, D is TRBD1 (5 bases). V lost 4 bases, J lost 8 bases, and 9 bases lay in between. Germline assignment: CDR1 MNHNY and CDR2 SVGAGI (reference sequence). The CDR3 is made up of 13 amino acids. CDR3 in amino acids: CASSFQGDSPLHF. The CDR3 nucleotides read TGTGCCAGCAGTTTTCAGGGTGATTCACCCCTCCACTTT.

The V and J genes are TRBV2 and TRBJ2-1; D might be TRBD2 (5 bases). Germline CDR1 reads SNHLY; CDR2 reads FYNNEI. This CDR3 has 15 amino acids. V was pared by 6 bases and J by 4 bases, with 16 bases between. For the CDR3, the DNA is TGTGCCAGCAGCCACACGGTTTCGGGGTACAATGAGCAGTTCTTC. It translates to CASSHTVSGYNEQFF.

In its sample, this clone was seen once. The gene calls are TRBV5-6 and TRBJ1-5; D remains unclear. CDR3 length: 14 residues. The V gene lost 5 bases and the J gene lost 8 bases, with 17 bases spanning the gap. Looked up from germline, CDR1 is SGHDT and CDR2 is YYEEEE. The CDR3 is CASSLGLAVEPQHF. The CDR3 DNA reads as TGTGCCAGCAGTCTTGGTCTGGCCGTGGAGCCCCAGCATTTT.

In DNA form, the CDR3 reads TGTGCCAGCAGCTTACGGGGAGGGCCCAATCAGCCCCAGCATTTT. Protein product: CASSLRGGPNQPQHF. The rearrangement links TRBV7-2 to TRBJ1-5, with unresolved D. The CDR3 is 15 residues long. V was trimmed by 2 bases and J by 3 bases, leaving 11 bases between them. Germline CDR1 reads SGHTA; CDR2 reads FQGNSA.

This chain links TRBV5-1 with TRBJ2-1; 7 bases match TRBD2. CDR1 and CDR2 (germline): SGHRS, YFSETQ. The CDR3 extends over 17 amino acids. After removal of 0 bases from V and 6 bases from J, the junction contained 12 bases not matched to a gene. The CDR3, as DNA: TGCGCCAGCAGCTTGGCACTATCCAGCGGGGTTTTCAATGAGCAGTTCTTC. Translating it yields CASSLALSSGVFNEQFF.

The chain is built from TRBV9 and TRBJ2-2; D might be TRBD2 (5 bases). This CDR3 spans 15 amino acids. Trimming shortened V by 2 bases and J by 5 bases, and 13 bases separated the two germline ends. CDR1 SGDLS and CDR2 YYNGEE come from the germline V gene. CDR3 DNA sequence: TGTGCCAGCAGCGTTGGTCGGGATAGGACCGGGGAGCTGTTTTTT. The encoded protein is CASSVGRDRTGELFF.